This T cell receptor beta chain was identified in a study of shared clonotypes between healthy human individuals. Study details: CD4 naive and memory got three plates each, CD8 naive two, CD8 memory one. General study points: The researchers took only blood, and tissue repertoires probably look different.

The method was immunoSEQ multiplex PCR; TCRdb's version includes in-frame clones alone and lacks a portion of them. Of about 2 million clones in the sample, roughly 94% were seen once. Naive CD8 cells lacked CD45RO, underwent positive selection for CCR7 and left out terminally differentiated effector memory CD45RA+ cells. Comment on this clone: Its matching antigen is unknown.

This CDR3 has 13 residues. Germline values: CDR1 MNHEY, CDR2 SVGAGI. V gave up 5 bases and J gave up 8 bases; unmatched junction bases: 6. The V call is TRBV6-5, the J call TRBJ1-2; 9 bases match TRBD1. The receptor comes from a man between 18 and 35 years old in good health. Sequenced material: naive CD8+ T cells sorted from blood. The CDR3: CASSDTGGWGYTF. CDR3 nucleotides: TGTGCCAGCAGTGACACAGGGGGCTGGGGCTACACCTTC.